This TCR beta chain comes out of a study of blood T cell repertoires in COVID-19. Study in general: Spain, Italy and the United States supplied samples that represented acute and convalescent COVID-19. PBMCs, B-cell-depleted T cells, or T cells provided the cDNA or gDNA that made up the material.

Under the authors' procedure: Quantification of nucleated cells was approximated via reference gene primer amplification. Produced via immunoSEQ multiplex PCR; TCRdb's table is partial and in-frame only. The V and J calls and clone size are taken from that table; D and trimming were inferred from the DNA. The sample records 200,000 to 250,000 clones, just over 85% being singletons. Cohort assignment relied on participant-reported clinical history. V was clipped by 5 bases and J by 0 bases, with 6 bases between them. This CDR3 contains 13 residues. From germline, CDR1 is SEHNR and CDR2 FQNEAQ (reference sequence).

Sample: PBMCs or T cells enriched from blood (not recorded which). The chain uses TRBV7-9 and TRBJ2-3, with D unresolved. The receptor was isolated from a woman in her thirties or forties with acute COVID-19. DNA for the CDR3: TGTGCCAGCAGCCCTCCTAGCACAGATACGCAGTATTTT. It encodes CASSPPSTDTQYF.